Listed below are T cell receptor beta chains from one sample, sequenced in a study of T cells in Graves' hyperthyroidism and ophthalmopathy. A single record per CDR3 protein comes from TCRdb applying MiXCR to the multiplex PCR reads. The sample records about 210,000 distinct CDR3 sequences, roughly 15% being singletons. The specimen was blood. The receptor source for this set is a man aged 45-65 years with Graves' hyperthyroidism. The CDR3 runs from the conserved cysteine through the conserved F or W. A D gene is named only where the DNA matches it firmly.

j_call d_call v_call cdr3_aa
TRBJ2-3 - TRBV2 CASSVERDTQYF
TRBJ2-1 - TRBV27 CASSPGTVYNEQFF
TRBJ2-1 TRBD1 TRBV12-3/TRBV12-4 CASSLEGAHNEQFF
TRBJ2-3 TRBD2 TRBV27 CASSSGGSMDTQYF
TRBJ2-1 - TRBV13 CASSSETSGRWGSYNEQFF
TRBJ2-7 - TRBV9 CASSVGAGAYEQCF
TRBJ2-3 - TRBV10-3 CAIREFLGDTQYF
TRBJ2-1 - TRBV4-1 CASSQPWGGRSYNEQFF
TRBJ1-1 - TRBV12-3/TRBV12-4 CASSGHGMNTEAFF
TRBJ1-5 TRBD1 TRBV6-2/TRBV6-3 CASSYETGQGANQPQHF
TRBJ2-3 - TRBV3-2 CASSFGSGESTDTQYF
TRBJ2-1 - TRBV12-3/TRBV12-4 CASSSEGGKGNEQFF
TRBJ1-2 - TRBV27 CASSPRRRNGYTF
TRBJ2-1 - TRBV20-1 CSASKGLNEQFF
TRBJ2-3 - TRBV11-3 CASSLDFTGATDTQYF
TRBJ2-1 TRBD1 TRBV27 CASSSRGPPSYNEQFF
TRBJ1-5 TRBD1 TRBV4-2 CASSQVRTGGNQPQHF
TRBJ1-5 TRBD1 TRBV28 CASSWDRDGNQPQHF
TRBJ2-1 TRBD2 TRBV27 CASSLPSGILNEQFF
TRBJ2-1 TRBD2 TRBV13 CASSLTSAHEQFF
TRBJ2-1 - TRBV7-7 CASSLDPVNEQFF
TRBJ1-1 TRBD1 TRBV19 CASGTTGPTEAFF
TRBJ2-1 TRBD2 TRBV3-1 CASSQLAGGLDEQFF
TRBJ1-2 TRBD1 TRBV28 CASSPSGTGGLGYTF
TRBJ2-5 TRBD1 TRBV6-1 CASSPGQVQETQYF
TRBJ2-1 TRBD2 TRBV11-2 CASSLSSGNRKFF
TRBJ2-2 - TRBV5-1 CASSPGGASGELFF
TRBJ2-7 TRBD2 TRBV7-2 CASSFIGTSSYEQYF
TRBJ2-1 TRBD2 TRBV2 CASSVDLAGYNEQFF
TRBJ2-2 - TRBV28 CASGTQNTGELFF
TRBJ2-7 - TRBV7-2 CASSLEVSRYEQYF
TRBJ2-7 TRBD2 TRBV28 CASSLAASGYYEQYF
TRBJ2-1 - TRBV5-1 CASGPSRNEQFF
TRBJ2-1 TRBD2 TRBV24-1 CATSLTGGSNEQFF
TRBJ2-7 - TRBV5-6 CASPGRSYEQYF
TRBJ1-1 - TRBV7-8 CASSLDRKNTEAFF
TRBJ2-7 TRBD1 TRBV29-1 CSVGNRGLYEQYF
TRBJ2-1 - TRBV7-9 CASSLVPRHEQFF
TRBJ2-1 - TRBV20-1 CSARDHTSRVEQFF
TRBJ2-3 - TRBV18 CASSPLRKSTDTQYF